The entry below describes one T cell receptor beta chain. The antigen remains unidentified. The data derive from a study of cytomegalovirus exposure and HLA in healthy donors. General study points: Later, TCR association rates were found to vary by HLA locus, highest for DRB1 and lowest for HLA-C.

PCR primers comprised 60 Vbeta and 13 Jbeta primers. TCRdb's table, derived via immunoSEQ multiplex PCR, lists solely in-frame clones and lacks some. Among roughly 180,000 clones, approximately 78% were seen once, and the ten largest hold 0.75% to 0.9%. Germline V gene data show CDR1 as WSHSY and CDR2 as SAAADI. The CDR3 has 16 amino acids. V trimming: 3 bases; J trimming: 0 bases; junction bases outside the gene matches: 8. Sequencing was performed on PBMCs. This TCR was sampled from a woman between 18 and 29 years old in good health and CMV-seronegative. The chain combines TRBV10-2 with TRBJ2-7; 7 bases map to TRBD1. The CDR3: CASSDYRDRGSYEQYF. The CDR3 nucleotides are TGCGCCAGCAGTGACTACCGGGACAGAGGCTCCTACGAGCAGTACTTC.